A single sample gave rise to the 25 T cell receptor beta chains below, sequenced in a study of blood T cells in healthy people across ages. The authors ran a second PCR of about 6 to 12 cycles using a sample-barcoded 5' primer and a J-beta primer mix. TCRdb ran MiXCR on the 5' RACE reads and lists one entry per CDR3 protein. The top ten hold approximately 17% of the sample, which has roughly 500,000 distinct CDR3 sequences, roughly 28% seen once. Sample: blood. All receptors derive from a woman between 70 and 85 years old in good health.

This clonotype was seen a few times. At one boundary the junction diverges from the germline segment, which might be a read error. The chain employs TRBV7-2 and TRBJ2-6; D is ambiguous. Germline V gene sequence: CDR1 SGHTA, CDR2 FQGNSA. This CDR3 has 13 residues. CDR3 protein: CASSLGAANVLAF. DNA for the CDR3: TGTGCCAGCAGCTTAGGGGCGGCCAACGTCCTGGCTTTC.

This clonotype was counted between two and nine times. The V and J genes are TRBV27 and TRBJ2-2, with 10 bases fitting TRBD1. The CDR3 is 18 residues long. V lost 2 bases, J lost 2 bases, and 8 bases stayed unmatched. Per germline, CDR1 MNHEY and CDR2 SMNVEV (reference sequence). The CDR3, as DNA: TGTGCCAGCAGTTTAGGACTGAGGACAGGGGGAAACACCGGGGAGCTGTTTTTT. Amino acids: CASSLGLRTGGNTGELFF.

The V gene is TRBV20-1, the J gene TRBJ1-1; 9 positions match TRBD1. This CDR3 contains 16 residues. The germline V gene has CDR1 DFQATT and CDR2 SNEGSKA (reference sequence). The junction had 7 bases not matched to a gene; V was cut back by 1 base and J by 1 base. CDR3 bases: TGCAGTGCTAGAGCGTCAAGGGGACAGGGGAACACTGAAGCTTTCTTT. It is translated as CSARASRGQGNTEAFF.

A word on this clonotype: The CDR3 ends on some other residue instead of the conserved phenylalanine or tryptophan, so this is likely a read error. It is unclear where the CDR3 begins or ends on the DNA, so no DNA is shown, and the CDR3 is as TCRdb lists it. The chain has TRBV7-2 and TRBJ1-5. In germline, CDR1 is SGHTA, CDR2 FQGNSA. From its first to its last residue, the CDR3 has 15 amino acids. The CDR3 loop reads CASSLGVYSNQPHHQ.

The CDR3 spells CSLGTSGVTDTQYF. CDR3 bases: TGCAGCCTGGGGACTAGCGGGGTCACAGATACGCAGTATTTT. V gene TRBV29-1 combines with J gene TRBJ2-3; 13 bases are a match to TRBD2. This CDR3 spans 14 amino acids. Trimming removed 8 bases from V and 2 bases from J; junction bases left unmatched: 4. CDR1 and CDR2 (germline): SQVTM, ANQGSEA.

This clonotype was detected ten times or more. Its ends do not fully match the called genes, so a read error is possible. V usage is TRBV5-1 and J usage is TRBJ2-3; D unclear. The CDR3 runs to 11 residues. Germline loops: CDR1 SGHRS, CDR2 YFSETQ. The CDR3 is CASSFADTQYF. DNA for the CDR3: TGTGCCAGCAGCTTTGCAGATACGCAGTATTTT.

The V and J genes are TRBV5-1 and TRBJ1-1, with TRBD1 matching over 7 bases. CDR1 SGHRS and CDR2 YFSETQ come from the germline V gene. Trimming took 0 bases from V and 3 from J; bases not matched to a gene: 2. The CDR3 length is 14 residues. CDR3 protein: CASSLEGQYTEAFF. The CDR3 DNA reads TGCGCCAGCAGCTTGGAGGGACAGTACACTGAAGCTTTCTTT. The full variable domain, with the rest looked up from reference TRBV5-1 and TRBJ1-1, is KAGVTQTPRYLIKTRGQQVTLSCSPISGHRSVSWYQQTPGQGLQFLFEYFSETQRNKGNFPGRFSGRQFSNSRSEMNVSTLELGDSALYLCASSLEGQYTEAFFGQGTRLTVV.

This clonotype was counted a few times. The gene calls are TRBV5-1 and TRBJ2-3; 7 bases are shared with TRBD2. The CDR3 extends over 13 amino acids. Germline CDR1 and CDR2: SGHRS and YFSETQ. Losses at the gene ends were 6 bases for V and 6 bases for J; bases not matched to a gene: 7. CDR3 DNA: TGCGCCAGCAATGCCCTAGCGGTGGATACGCAGTATTTT. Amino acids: CASNALAVDTQYF.

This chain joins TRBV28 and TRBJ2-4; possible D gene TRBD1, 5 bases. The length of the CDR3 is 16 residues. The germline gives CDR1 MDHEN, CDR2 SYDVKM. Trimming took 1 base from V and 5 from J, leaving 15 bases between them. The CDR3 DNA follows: TGTGCCAGCAGTTTATCCCCAGGGTGGACGGAAAACATTCAGTACTTC. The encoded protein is CASSLSPGWTENIQYF.

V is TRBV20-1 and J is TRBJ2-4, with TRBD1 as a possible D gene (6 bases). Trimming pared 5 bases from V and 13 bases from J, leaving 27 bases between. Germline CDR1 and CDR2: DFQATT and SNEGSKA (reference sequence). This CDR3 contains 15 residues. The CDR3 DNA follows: TGCAGTGCTCACCCGGACTTTAAAGGACAGAGCATGCAGTACTTC. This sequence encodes CSAHPDFKGQSMQYF.

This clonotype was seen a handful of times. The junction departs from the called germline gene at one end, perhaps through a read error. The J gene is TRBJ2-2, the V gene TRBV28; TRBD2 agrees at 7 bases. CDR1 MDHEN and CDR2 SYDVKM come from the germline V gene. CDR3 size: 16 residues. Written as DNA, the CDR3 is TGCGCCAGCAGCCTCGGCTTTGGGCGGGAGACCGGGGAGCTGTTTTTT. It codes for CASSLGFGRETGELFF.

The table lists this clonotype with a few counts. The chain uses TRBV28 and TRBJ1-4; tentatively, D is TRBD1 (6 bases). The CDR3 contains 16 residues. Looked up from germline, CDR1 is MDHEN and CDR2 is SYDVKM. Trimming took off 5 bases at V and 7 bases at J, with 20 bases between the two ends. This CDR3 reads CASSPAGGHPSEKLFF. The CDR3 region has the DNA TGTGCCAGCAGTCCCGCCGGGGGGCACCCTAGTGAAAAACTGTTTTTT. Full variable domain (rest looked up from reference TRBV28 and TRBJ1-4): DVKVTQSSRYLVKRTGEKVFLECVQDMDHENMFWYRQDPGLGLRLIYFSYDVKMKEKGDIPEGYSVSREKKERFSLILESASTNQTSMYLCASSPAGGHPSEKLFFGSGTQLSVL.

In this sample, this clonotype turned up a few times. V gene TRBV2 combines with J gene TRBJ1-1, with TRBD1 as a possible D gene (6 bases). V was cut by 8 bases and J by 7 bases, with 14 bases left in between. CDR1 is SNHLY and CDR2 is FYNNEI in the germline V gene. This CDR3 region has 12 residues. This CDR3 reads CASQDSYREAFF. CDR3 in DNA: TGTGCCAGCCAGGACAGCTACCGTGAAGCTTTCTTT. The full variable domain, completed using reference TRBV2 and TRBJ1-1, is EPEVTQTPSHQVTQMGQEVILRCVPISNHLYFYWYRQILGQKVEFLVSFYNNEISEKSEIFDDQFSVERPDGSNFTLKIRSTKLEDSAMYFCASQDSYREAFFGQGTRLTVV.

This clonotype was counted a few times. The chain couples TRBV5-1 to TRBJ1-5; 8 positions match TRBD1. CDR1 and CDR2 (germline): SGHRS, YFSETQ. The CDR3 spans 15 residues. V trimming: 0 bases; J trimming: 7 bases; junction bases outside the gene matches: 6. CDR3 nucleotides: TGCGCCAGCAGCTTGGAGACAGGGGTAGGACAGCCCCAGCATTTT. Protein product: CASSLETGVGQPQHF.

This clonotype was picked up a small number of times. For the CDR3, the DNA is TGCGCCAGCAAGGTTCTTCCCCAGGCAAACACTGAAGCTTTCTTT. Protein sequence: CASKVLPQANTEAFF. The V and J genes are TRBV5-1 and TRBJ1-1, with unresolved D. The CDR3 sequence is 15 residues long. Germline V CDR1 and CDR2: SGHRS, YFSETQ. V lost 6 bases, J lost 2 bases, and 17 bases lay in between.

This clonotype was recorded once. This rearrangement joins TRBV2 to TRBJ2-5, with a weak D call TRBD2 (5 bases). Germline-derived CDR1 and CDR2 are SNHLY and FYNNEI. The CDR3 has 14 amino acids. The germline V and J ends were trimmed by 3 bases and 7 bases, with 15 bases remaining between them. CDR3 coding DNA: TGTGCCAGCAGTGACAATAATCTAGGAGGGACCCAGTACTTC. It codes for CASSDNNLGGTQYF.

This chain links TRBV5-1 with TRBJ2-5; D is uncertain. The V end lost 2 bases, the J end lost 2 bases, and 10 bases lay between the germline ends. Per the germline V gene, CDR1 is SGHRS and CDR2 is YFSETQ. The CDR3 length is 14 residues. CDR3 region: CASSFQGSQETQYF. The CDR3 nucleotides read TGCGCCAGCAGCTTCCAAGGGTCTCAAGAGACCCAGTACTTC. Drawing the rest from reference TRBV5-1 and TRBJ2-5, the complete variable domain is KAGVTQTPRYLIKTRGQQVTLSCSPISGHRSVSWYQQTPGQGLQFLFEYFSETQRNKGNFPGRFSGRQFSNSRSEMNVSTLELGDSALYLCASSFQGSQETQYFGPGTRLLVL.

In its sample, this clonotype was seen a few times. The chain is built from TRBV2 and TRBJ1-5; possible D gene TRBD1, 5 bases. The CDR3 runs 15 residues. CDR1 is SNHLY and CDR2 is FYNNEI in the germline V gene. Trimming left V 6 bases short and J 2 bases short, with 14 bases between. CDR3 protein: CASRATRDGNQPQHF. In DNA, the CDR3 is TGTGCCAGCAGAGCGACACGGGACGGCAATCAGCCCCAGCATTTT.

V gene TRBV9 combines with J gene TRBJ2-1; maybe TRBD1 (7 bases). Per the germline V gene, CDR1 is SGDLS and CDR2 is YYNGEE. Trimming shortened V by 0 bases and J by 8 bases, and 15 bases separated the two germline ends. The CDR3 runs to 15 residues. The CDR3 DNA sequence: TGTGCCAGCAGCGTAGATCAGGGGGGCGGGGATGAGCAGTTCTTC. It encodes CASSVDQGGGDEQFF.

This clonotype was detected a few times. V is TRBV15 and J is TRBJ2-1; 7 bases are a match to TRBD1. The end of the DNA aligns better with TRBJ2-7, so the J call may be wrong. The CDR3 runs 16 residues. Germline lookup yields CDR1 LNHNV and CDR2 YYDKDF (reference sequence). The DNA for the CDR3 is TGTGCCACCAGCGGTACCACGGCAGGGGGAAACTACGAGCAGTACTTC. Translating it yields CATSGTTAGGNYEQYF.

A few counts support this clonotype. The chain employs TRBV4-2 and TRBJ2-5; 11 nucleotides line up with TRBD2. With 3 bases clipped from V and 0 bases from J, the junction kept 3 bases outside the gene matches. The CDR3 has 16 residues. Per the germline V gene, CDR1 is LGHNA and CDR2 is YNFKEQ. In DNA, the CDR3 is TGTGCCAGCAGCCAGGGGGGACTAGCGGACCAAGAGACCCAGTACTTC. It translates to CASSQGGLADQETQYF.

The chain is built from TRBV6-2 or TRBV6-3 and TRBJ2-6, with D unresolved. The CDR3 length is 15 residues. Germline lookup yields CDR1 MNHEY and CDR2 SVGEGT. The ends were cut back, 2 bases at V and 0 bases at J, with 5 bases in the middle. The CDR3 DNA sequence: TGTGCCAGCAGTTACGATAACTCTGGGGCCAACGTCCTGACTTTC. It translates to CASSYDNSGANVLTF.

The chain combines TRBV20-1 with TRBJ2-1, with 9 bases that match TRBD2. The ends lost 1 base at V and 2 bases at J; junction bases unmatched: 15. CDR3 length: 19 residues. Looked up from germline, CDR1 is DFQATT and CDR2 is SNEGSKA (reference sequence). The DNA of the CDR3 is TGCAGTGCTAGAGTAAGATTGGGAGCGGGGGGACCGACCTACAATGAGCAGTTCTTC. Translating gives CSARVRLGAGGPTYNEQFF.

The CDR3 DNA follows: TGCGCCAGCAGCTTGAGTCCGCGGGACACCGGGGAGCTGTTTTTT. Its protein product is CASSLSPRDTGELFF. The gene calls are TRBV5-1 and TRBJ2-2; TRBD2 might be the D (5 bases). V lost 1 base to trimming and J lost 3 bases, with 10 bases between them. This CDR3 spans 15 amino acids. In germline, CDR1 is SGHRS, CDR2 YFSETQ.

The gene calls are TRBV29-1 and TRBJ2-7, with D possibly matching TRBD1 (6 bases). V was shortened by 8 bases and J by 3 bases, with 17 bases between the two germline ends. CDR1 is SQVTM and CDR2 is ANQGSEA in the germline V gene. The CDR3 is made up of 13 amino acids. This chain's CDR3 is CSSATDRDYEQYF. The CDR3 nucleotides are TGCAGCTCGGCTACGGACAGAGACTACGAGCAGTACTTC.